This T cell receptor beta chain was sequenced in a study of human T cells and chemical hapten exposure. Looking at the study overall: Upper-back patches of 0.01% DPC were read at 6 days. Patients, chiefly female, had alopecia areata, totalis or universalis.

Stated time point: pre-sensitization, week 0. The treatment: therapeutic diphenylcyclopropenone sensitization with weekly scalp DPC. This clonotype appeared many times. Original processing methods: Samples ranged from about 23,224 to 700,000 TCRs, with a median of approximately 90,000. TCRdb re-analysed the RACE reads in MiXCR, keeping a single row per CDR3 protein. In this record, the V and J calls reflect TCRdb's handling and not the investigators' own analysis. Of about 260,000 distinct CDR3 sequences in the sample, roughly 8.9% are singletons; the top ten hold 2% to 2.5%. Germline V gene sequence: CDR1 MDHEN, CDR2 SYDVKM. V was pared by 4 bases and J by 4 bases, with 19 bases between. There are 16 residues in the CDR3.

Sequencing used whole blood, obtained in connection with sensitization to the hapten diphenylcyclopropenone (DPC). This TCR was recovered from a woman aged 40 to 55 with alopecia areata. Some clones in this sample may be carry-over from other donors' samples. The V and J genes are TRBV28 and TRBJ1-1, with D possibly matching TRBD1 (5 bases). As DNA, the CDR3 is TGTGCCAGCAGTTCCCCCCCCGGGGCACAGTCCACTGAAGCTTTCTTT. Translating gives CASSSPPGAQSTEAFF.